This TCR beta chain was captured by sequencing in a study of blood T cell repertoires in COVID-19. Study-wide context: Collection of acute and convalescent COVID-19 samples took place in the United States, Italy and Spain.

TCRdb's copy holds only in-frame clones and misses some; the assay was immunoSEQ multiplex PCR. Of under 45,000 clones listed, nearly 90% are singletons. The clonotype originates from a man in his 60s with acute or convalescent COVID-19. The sample taken for sequencing was peripheral blood.

CDR3 sequence reads: CASSSVRGTYEQYF. Written as DNA, the CDR3 is TGTGCCAGCAGCTCGGTTCGAGGTACCTACGAGCAGTACTTC. V gene TRBV5-6 combines with J gene TRBJ2-7; D ambiguous. Trimming cost V 3 bases and J 2 bases, with 12 bases left between them. Per germline, CDR1 SGHDT and CDR2 YYEEEE. The CDR3 has 14 residues.